This T cell receptor (beta chain) was found in a study of T cells after yellow fever vaccination. Study results and caveats: A large majority of primary-vaccination clones showed up again after the booster (about 96% CD4, around 88% CD8). Though weaker, the secondary response peaked faster, on day 5 versus 15. The study noted that FACS-sorted repertoires could contain abundant clonotypes contaminating from the bulk population.

The CDR3 totals 12 residues. V shed 3 bases, J shed 8 bases, and the junction held 5 bases outside the gene matches. Germline V lookup: CDR1 DFQATT, CDR2 SNEGSKA (reference sequence). 5'RACE template switching generated TCR cDNA, adding a universal primer site and UMIs. One entry per CDR3 protein results from TCRdb running MiXCR on the 5' RACE reads. The sample carries more than 90,000 distinct CDR3 sequences, 5.5% to 8% recorded once. This clonotype was picked up many times. Antigen: not known. This TCR derives from a man younger than 35 who received the YFV17D yellow fever vaccine. The rearrangement joins TRBV20-1 to TRBJ1-2, with 8 bases lining up with TRBD1. This material consisted of CD4+ T cells sorted from PBMCs, taken roughly 47 days after the first yellow fever vaccination. CDR3 amino acids: CSASPGGDGYTF. CDR3 nucleotide sequence: TGCAGTGCTAGTCCAGGGGGCGACGGCTACACCTTC.